One and the same sample provided the 32 T cell receptor beta chains below, sequenced in a study of T cell responses to AZD1222 COVID-19 vaccine. The protocol was immunoSEQ multiplex PCR, while the TCRdb copy is restricted to in-frame clones and leaves out a portion. The sample records about 110,000 clones, 86% being singletons. This sample comprised peripheral blood, obtained on day 0 of AZD1222 vaccination. Source of these receptors: an adult in good health.

This sequence joins TRBV19 and TRBJ2-5, with a weak D call TRBD1 (6 bases). CDR3 size: 12 residues. The germline CDR1 and CDR2 sequences are LNHDA and SQIVND (reference sequence). Trimming removed 5 bases at V and 7 bases at J, with 11 bases between. DNA of the CDR3: TGTGCCAGTAGTCCGCAAGGGGGGACCCAGTACTTC. It translates to CASSPQGGTQYF.

The chain employs TRBV11-2 and TRBJ1-1; tentatively, D is TRBD1 (6 bases). With 3 bases removed from V and 3 bases from J, the gap between germline ends came to 8 bases. This CDR3 has 13 residues. Germline CDR1 SGHAT, CDR2 FQNNGV. CDR3 nucleotide sequence: TGTGCCAGCAGCTTCAACAGGGACACTGAAGCTTTCTTT. It encodes CASSFNRDTEAFF.

This clone appeared a few times. V gene TRBV12-3 or TRBV12-4 combines with J gene TRBJ1-5; D ambiguous. V gave up 3 bases and J gave up 9 bases, with 12 bases separating them. The CDR3 covers 13 residues. CDR3 nucleotide sequence: TGTGCCAGCAGTTTGAGGGAGCGTGGGCCCCAGCATTTT. This translates into CASSLRERGPQHF.

The V gene is TRBV19, the J gene TRBJ2-4, with D uncertain. The germline V gene encodes CDR1 LNHDA and CDR2 SQIVND (reference sequence). CDR3 length: 14 amino acids. V was clipped by 4 bases and J by 6 bases, with 13 bases between them. CDR3 region: CASSTVLGLNIQYF. CDR3 sequence (DNA): TGTGCCAGTAGTACCGTCCTGGGCTTAAACATTCAGTACTTC.

V usage is TRBV18 and J usage is TRBJ1-5, with D hard to call. CDR3 length: 15 amino acids. Trimming left V 6 bases short and J 5 bases short, with 17 bases between. Germline values: CDR1 KGHSH, CDR2 LQKENI. CDR3 DNA sequence: TGTGCCAGCTCTCTCGACCCCCCGGAGCATCAGCCCCAGCATTTT. Protein sequence: CASSLDPPEHQPQHF.

The chain combines TRBV7-2 with TRBJ1-3; a weak D match, TRBD1 (6 bases). The CDR3 totals 17 residues. Germline values: CDR1 SGHTA, CDR2 FQGNSA. Deletions cut 3 bases from V and 2 bases from J, with 17 bases between. CDR3: CASSLWPGTGTGNTIYF. As DNA, the CDR3 is TGTGCCAGCAGCTTGTGGCCGGGAACAGGGACTGGAAACACCATATATTTT.

The CDR3 protein is CASSPGQESYNEQFF. The CDR3 DNA sequence: TGTGCCAGCAGTCCGGGACAGGAGTCCTACAATGAGCAGTTCTTC. The V call is TRBV6-5, the J call TRBJ2-1; TRBD1 matches 8 bases. The CDR3 contains 15 residues. V trimming: 5 bases; J trimming: 1 base; junction bases outside the gene matches: 4. Germline loops: CDR1 MNHEY, CDR2 SVGAGI.

The chain is built from TRBV18 and TRBJ1-2; D perhaps matches TRBD1 (6 bases). Germline CDR1 KGHSH, CDR2 LQKENI. V was shortened by 3 bases and J by 6 bases, with 17 bases between the two germline ends. The CDR3 consists of 15 residues. The CDR3 DNA reads TGTGCCAGCTCACCCCGGCAAGAGGGGGGCAATGGCTACACCTTC. Protein product: CASSPRQEGGNGYTF.

The table lists this clone with a few counts. V gene TRBV7-6 combines with J gene TRBJ2-2; D not resolved. V lost 2 bases and J 0 bases, leaving 13 bases between the germline ends. CDR1 is SGHVS and CDR2 is FNYEAQ in the germline V gene. The CDR3 is 17 residues long. The CDR3 region is CASSLLGLGPNTGELFF. The CDR3 bases are TGTGCCAGCAGCTTACTAGGGCTAGGGCCGAACACCGGGGAGCTGTTTTTT.

The chain couples TRBV6-1 to TRBJ1-2; 10 bases map to TRBD1. V was clipped by 2 bases and J by 5 bases; unmatched bases: 2. The CDR3 has 14 amino acids. CDR1 is MNHNS and CDR2 is SASEGT in the germline V gene. The CDR3 sequence: CASSERTGGYGYTF. In DNA form, the CDR3 reads TGTGCCAGCAGTGAACGGACAGGGGGATATGGCTACACCTTC.

V usage is TRBV10-1 and J usage is TRBJ1-2, with D tentatively TRBD1 (6 bases). The germline CDR1 and CDR2 sequences are WNHNN and SYGVQD (reference sequence). V was pared by 4 bases and J by 5 bases, with 8 bases between. CDR3 length equals 12 residues. CDR3 sequence (DNA): TGCGCCAGCAGTGCAGGGGATTATGGCTACACCTTC. This codes for CASSAGDYGYTF.

The gene calls are TRBV24-1 and TRBJ2-7; TRBD1 or TRBD2 may be the D gene (6 bases each). Germline V CDR1 and CDR2: KGHDR, SFDVKD. The CDR3 has 14 residues. V was clipped by 5 bases and J by 2 bases, with 12 bases between them. CDR3 nucleotides: TGTGCCACCAGTGCGGGGGCGACGACCTACGAGCAGTACTTC. Translated: CATSAGATTYEQYF.

CDR3 coding DNA: TGTGCCAGCACCTACAGGGACGGCTACACCTTC. This codes for CASTYRDGYTF. The V call is TRBV2, the J call TRBJ1-2; the D gene is possibly TRBD1 (6 bases). This CDR3 region has 11 residues. The V gene lost 7 bases and the J gene lost 8 bases, with 11 bases spanning the gap. Germline CDR1 reads SNHLY; CDR2 reads FYNNEI.

The sample holds a few counts of this clone. CDR3 sequence: CASSPLRQGTSYEQYF. CDR3 DNA: TGTGCCAGCTCACCACTCCGGCAGGGGACCTCCTACGAGCAGTACTTC. The chain links TRBV18 to TRBJ2-7, with D tentatively TRBD1 (6 bases). Germline V gives CDR1 KGHSH, CDR2 LQKENI. V was trimmed by 1 base and J by 0 bases, leaving 13 bases between them. The CDR3 covers 16 residues. Together with reference TRBV18 and TRBJ2-7, the CDR3 gives the full variable domain: NAGVMQNPRHLVRRRGQEARLRCSPMKGHSHVYWYRQLPEEGLKFMVYLQKENIIDESGMPKERFSAEFPKEGPSILRIQQVVRGDSAAYFCASSPLRQGTSYEQYFGPGTRLTVT.

As to this clone: This same CDR3 is encoded by further DNA sequences in the sample. The chain uses TRBV7-8 and TRBJ2-7; D is unresolved. CDR1 and CDR2 (germline): SGHVS, FQNEAQ. The V and J ends lost 5 bases and 3 bases respectively, with 5 bases between them. This CDR3 comprises 11 residues. The CDR3 loop reads CASSPNYEQYF. The CDR3 DNA reads as TGTGCCAGCAGCCCGAACTACGAGCAGTACTTC.

This clone was picked up one time. The V and J genes are TRBV6-5 and TRBJ2-3; no reliable D call. This CDR3 comprises 14 residues. Germline assignment: CDR1 MNHEY and CDR2 SVGAGI. V lost 6 bases, J lost 6 bases, and 16 bases lay in between. The CDR3 nucleotides are TGTGCCAGCAGCCGGACCCGGTCGGCTGATACGCAGTATTTT. Encoded protein: CASSRTRSADTQYF.

The chain uses TRBV19 and TRBJ1-5; 8 bases align to TRBD1. The length of the CDR3 is 16 residues. The junction had 14 bases not matched to a gene; V was cut back by 6 bases and J by 7 bases. Germline V CDR1 and CDR2: LNHDA, SQIVND (reference sequence). This chain's CDR3 is CASSSLGQVLAQPQHF. CDR3 nucleotide sequence: TGTGCCAGTAGCAGCTTGGGACAGGTCCTCGCCCAGCCCCAGCATTTT.

The genes are TRBV7-8 and TRBJ1-1, with 7 bases fitting TRBD1. V was clipped by 2 bases and J by 1 base; unmatched bases: 7. This CDR3 contains 16 residues. CDR1 and CDR2 from the germline V gene are SGHVS and FQNEAQ. The CDR3 sequence: CASSLRDSDSNTEAFF. The CDR3 DNA is TGTGCCAGCAGCTTACGGGACAGCGATTCGAACACTGAAGCTTTCTTT.

The genes are TRBV6-6 and TRBJ2-2; TRBD2 matches 8 bases. The V and J ends lost 1 base and 8 bases, in that order; junction bases with no gene match: 3. Per the germline V gene, CDR1 is MNHNY and CDR2 is SVGAGI (reference sequence). This CDR3 spans 14 amino acids. CDR3 sequence: CASSYLGLEGELFF. For the CDR3, the DNA is TGTGCCAGCAGTTACTTGGGACTAGAGGGGGAGCTGTTTTTT.

The chain joins TRBV6-5 to TRBJ2-5; D is possibly TRBD2 (5 bases). Trimming stripped 6 bases from V and 3 bases from J, with 8 bases between. The CDR3 is 12 amino acids. Germline CDR1 MNHEY, CDR2 SVGAGI. CDR3 nucleotides: TGTGCCAGCAGAACCGGGGAAGAGACCCAGTACTTC. Residues: CASRTGEETQYF.

The V and J genes are TRBV5-6 and TRBJ2-5; D unresolved. The CDR3 contains 13 residues. Germline loops: CDR1 SGHDT, CDR2 YYEEEE. The ends were cut back, 0 bases at V and 1 base at J, with 4 bases in the middle. The CDR3 nucleotides read TGTGCCAGCAGCTTGGGCTCCCAAGAGACCCAGTACTTC. Translation gives CASSLGSQETQYF.

The rearrangement links TRBV7-2 to TRBJ2-4; 7 nucleotides match TRBD2. The CDR3 contains 14 residues. Looked up from germline, CDR1 is SGHTA and CDR2 is FQGNSA. V lost 4 bases to trimming and J lost 4 bases; unmatched junction nucleotides: 4. This chain's CDR3 is CASSSGGSKNIQYF. CDR3 in DNA: TGTGCCAGCAGCTCCGGGGGGTCTAAAAACATTCAGTACTTC.

V and J are TRBV5-1 and TRBJ2-7; a possible D gene is TRBD2 (6 bases). Germline assignment: CDR1 SGHRS and CDR2 YFSETQ. V lost 3 bases to trimming and J lost 1 base, with 14 bases between them. The CDR3 is made up of 15 amino acids. CDR3 loop: CASSWGGGPSYEQYF. The CDR3 DNA reads as TGCGCCAGCAGCTGGGGAGGAGGGCCTTCCTACGAGCAGTACTTC.

This chain links TRBV7-2 with TRBJ1-5; D not resolved. Germline CDR1 is SGHTA and CDR2 is FQGNSA. This CDR3 is 15 amino acids long. V lost 3 bases, J lost 0 bases, and 9 bases lay in between. The DNA for the CDR3 is TGTGCCAGCAGCTTCCTGATTAATAGCAATCAGCCCCAGCATTTT. It yields the protein CASSFLINSNQPQHF. Looking up the rest from reference TRBV7-2 and TRBJ1-5 gives the full variable domain: GAGVSQSPSNKVTEKGKDVELRCDPISGHTALYWYRQSLGQGLEFLIYFQGNSAPDKSGLPSDRFSAERTGGSVSTLTIQRTQQEDSAVYLCASSFLINSNQPQHFGDGTRLSIL.

The V and J genes are TRBV6-5 and TRBJ1-2; D is uncertain. The CDR3 runs 13 residues. Germline loops: CDR1 MNHEY, CDR2 SVGAGI. V dropped 5 bases and J dropped 4 bases, with 11 bases sitting between them. CDR3 DNA: TGTGCCAGCAGTAGTGGCGGACTCTATGGCTACACCTTC. Amino acids: CASSSGGLYGYTF.

J is TRBJ1-1 and V is TRBV12-3 or TRBV12-4; D is ambiguous. Trimming took off 2 bases at V and 3 bases at J, with 7 bases between the two ends. CDR3 length: 13 amino acids. As DNA, the CDR3 is TGTGCCAGCAGTTTAAGCGGTTACACTGAAGCTTTCTTT. Translated: CASSLSGYTEAFF.

Comment on this clone: Additional DNA sequences in this sample encode the identical CDR3. The genes are TRBV19 and TRBJ2-3; D might be TRBD2 (6 bases). V shed 4 bases and J shed 4 bases, with 12 bases lying between them. This CDR3 contains 14 residues. Looked up from germline, CDR1 is LNHDA and CDR2 is SQIVND (reference sequence). CDR3 coding DNA: TGTGCCAGTAGTACTGGTGGCGGGGCAGATACGCAGTATTTT. Its translation is CASSTGGGADTQYF. Full variable domain (rest looked up from reference TRBV19 and TRBJ2-3): DGGITQSPKYLFRKEGQNVTLSCEQNLNHDAMYWYRQDPGQGLRLIYYSQIVNDFQKGDIAEGYSVSREKKESFPLTVTSAQKNPTAFYLCASSTGGGADTQYFGPGTRLTVL.

This clone has only one observation. This rearrangement joins TRBV21-1 to TRBJ2-4. TRBV21-1 constitutes a pseudogene. The CDR3 is 16 amino acids. The CDR3 nucleotides read TGTGCCAGCAGCCCAGGGCCTGGACTAGCCAAAAACATTCAGTACTTC. Translation: CASSPGPGLAKNIQYF.

The chain joins TRBV10-2 to TRBJ2-7; TRBD1 might be the D (7 bases). The CDR3 is 14 amino acids. Germline loops: CDR1 WSHSY, CDR2 SAAADI. Deletions cut 6 bases from V and 3 bases from J, with 15 bases between. The DNA of the CDR3 is TGCGCCAGCAGAACGGGCAGGGGGGACTACGAGCAGTACTTC. Amino acid sequence: CASRTGRGDYEQYF.

The chain links TRBV7-9 to TRBJ2-5; 7 nucleotides match TRBD1. Germline trimming cut 6 bases from V and 3 bases from J; bases unmatched to any gene: 13. The CDR3 sequence is 16 residues long. Germline-derived CDR1 and CDR2 are SEHNR and FQNEAQ (reference sequence). In DNA, the CDR3 is TGTGCCAGCAGTCAGACCGACAGGGCTAGGGAAGAGACCCAGTACTTC. Protein product: CASSQTDRAREETQYF.

This sequence joins TRBV7-3 and TRBJ2-5, with 10 bases lining up with TRBD2. J was trimmed by 3 bases and V by 2 bases; bases with no gene match: 0. Germline V gene sequence: CDR1 SGHTA, CDR2 FQGTGA. The CDR3 consists of 14 residues. The CDR3: CASSLLAGEETQYF. DNA for the CDR3: TGTGCCAGCAGCTTACTAGCGGGGGAAGAGACCCAGTACTTC.

This chain connects TRBV7-9 to TRBJ1-1; no clear D. The CDR3 contains 14 residues. Germline lookup yields CDR1 SEHNR and CDR2 FQNEAQ (reference sequence). V gave up 5 bases and J gave up 2 bases, with 12 bases separating them. The CDR3 region is CASSHGSANTEAFF. DNA for the CDR3: TGTGCCAGCAGCCACGGTTCAGCCAACACTGAAGCTTTCTTT.